This TCR beta chain appears in the sequencing data of a study of lymphopenia after photon versus proton radiotherapy (dated by TCRdb to about 2019). As for the study more broadly: The study compared the immunological effects of photon versus proton radiation therapy in patients with gastrointestinal tumors who developed high-grade lymphopenia. The cohort comprised 15 to 20 patients with gastrointestinal tumors who received either photon or proton therapy and then developed lymphopenia. The study aimed to characterize how the two radiation modalities differ in their impact on the immune system. The paper's findings and limits, for the study overall: Relative stability during treatment was observed in proton-treated patients, whereas loss of naive T cells and TCR diversity and gain of effector/memory populations were observed in photon-treated patients. The survival association was assessed only in patients who died, and better survival with proton therapy was presented by the authors as a possibility rather than a demonstrated result. Across the cohort, among patients who died, a greater drop in TCR diversity after the nadir was inversely correlated with overall survival time. After the lymphocyte count nadir, photon-treated repertoires showed oligoclonal expansion, especially of CD8+ Temra cells, which drove the drop in diversity.

Library preparation was by the immunoSEQ multiplex PCR assay. T cell repertoires were profiled by deep sequencing of rearranged TCR beta loci, alongside multiparametric flow cytometry. Held by TCRdb, this immuneACCESS table contains in-frame sequences only and omits some clones. Under half of the omission traces to an unresolved V gene where checked; the cause of the rest is unknown. This sample is represented by about 25,000 clones; roughly 90% of them were singletons. The ten most abundant clones make up roughly 19% of the sample. For this clone: The specificity of this receptor is unknown. No base qualities exist here, and no much larger clone lies one base off it.

Source: peripheral blood, taken from a patient treated with photon-based radiotherapy. The receptor was isolated from a man aged 45-60 years with gastric cancer.

DNA sequence: TGTGCCAGCAGCTCAGCGGGGGGTAGCGAGCAGTTCTTC. It translates to CASSSAGGSEQFF. The chain uses TRBV11-1 and TRBJ2-1; 9 central bases correspond to TRBD2. CDR1 and CDR2, per the germline V gene (reference sequence), are SGHAT and FQDESV. The CDR3 contains 13 residues, cysteine and phenylalanine counted. This entry keeps only the CDR3 DNA: 39 bases, framed from base 1. The germline V end is reduced by 4 bases and the J end by 10 bases; junction bases left unmatched: 5.